The 9 T cell receptor beta chains presented below share a single source sample, sequenced in a study of cytomegalovirus exposure and HLA in healthy donors. PCR employed 60 Vbeta and 13 Jbeta primers. Sequencing used immunoSEQ multiplex PCR; TCRdb keeps in-frame clones, though not all of them. This table holds about 170,000 clones, around 80% found once. Sequenced material: PBMCs. Receptors were obtained from a woman younger than 45 in good health and CMV-seropositive.

The chain is built from TRBV5-4 and TRBJ2-3, with TRBD2 identical over 7 bases. Losses at the gene ends were 3 bases for V and 4 bases for J; bases not matched to a gene: 5. The CDR3 totals 14 residues. Germline CDR1 and CDR2: SGHNT and YYREEE (reference sequence). CDR3 residues: CASSSRLAADTQYF. CDR3 DNA sequence: TGTGCCAGCAGCTCCCGACTAGCCGCAGATACGCAGTATTTT.

The chain joins TRBV5-1 to TRBJ2-7, with D possibly being TRBD1 (6 bases). This CDR3 has 13 amino acids. Trimming removed 4 bases from V and 4 bases from J, with 12 bases in between. CDR1 and CDR2 from the germline V gene are SGHRS and YFSETQ. CDR3 nucleotides: TGCGCCAGCAGCGCAGACAGGATGTACGAGCAGTACTTC. It yields the protein CASSADRMYEQYF.

This chain joins TRBV6-6 and TRBJ2-5; tentative D call: TRBD1 (5 bases). Deletions cut 2 bases from V and 5 bases from J, with 9 bases between. Per germline, CDR1 MNHNY and CDR2 SVGAGI (reference sequence). The CDR3 runs to 13 residues. The CDR3 here is CASSYGPGETQYF. The DNA for the CDR3 is TGTGCCAGCAGTTACGGTCCAGGGGAGACCCAGTACTTC.

This clone was seen a single time. The V call is TRBV7-9, the J call TRBJ2-1; 7 bases map to TRBD1. V lost 4 bases to trimming and J lost 5 bases; unmatched junction nucleotides: 8. Germline CDR1 is SEHNR and CDR2 is FQNEAQ (reference sequence). CDR3 size: 15 residues. The CDR3 DNA sequence: TGTGCCAGCAGCTCACCGGGACAGAGTAACAATGAGCAGTTCTTC. This codes for CASSSPGQSNNEQFF.

The V gene is TRBV27, the J gene TRBJ2-3; 9 nucleotides line up with TRBD2. The V gene's germline CDR1 is MNHEY and CDR2 SMNVEV (reference sequence). V dropped 4 bases and J dropped 1; count of bases not matched to a gene: 18. This CDR3 comprises 20 residues. The CDR3 DNA reads as TGTGCCAGCAGTTCATTCTCAAAACCGGGACTAGCTGACGGCACAGATACGCAGTATTTT. Protein sequence: CASSSFSKPGLADGTDTQYF.

This clone was counted only a few times. This chain connects TRBV7-2 to TRBJ1-4; D possibly corresponds to TRBD1 (6 bases). V dropped 5 bases and J dropped 14 bases, with 24 bases sitting between them. CDR1 SGHTA and CDR2 FQGNSA come from the germline V gene. The CDR3 has 15 residues. CDR3 DNA sequence: TGTGCCAGCAGCAATCCGAGACAGGCTCCTTCGGGGCTGTTTTTT. Its translation is CASSNPRQAPSGLFF.

The chain has TRBV5-6 and TRBJ2-6; the match to TRBD1 covers 7 bases. With V trimmed by 1 base and J by 0 bases, 7 bases remained unmatched. CDR1 and CDR2 (germline): SGHDT, YYEEEE. The CDR3 covers 18 residues. In DNA, the CDR3 is TGTGCCAGCAGCTTGCTTGGACAGGTGGCCTCTGGGGCCAACGTCCTGACTTTC. Translated: CASSLLGQVASGANVLTF.

This chain joins TRBV7-8 and TRBJ1-2; D ambiguous. The germline gives CDR1 SGHVS, CDR2 FQNEAQ. The CDR3 totals 14 residues. V shed 1 base and J shed 0 bases, with 6 bases lying between them. CDR3: CASSLDRSNYGYTF. CDR3 DNA sequence: TGTGCCAGCAGCTTAGACAGATCTAACTATGGCTACACCTTC.

J is TRBJ2-1 and V is TRBV7-2; 9 positions agree with TRBD2. The ends lost 3 bases at V and 7 bases at J; junction bases unmatched: 4. The CDR3 runs 14 residues. Germline lookup yields CDR1 SGHTA and CDR2 FQGNSA. This CDR3 reads CASSFASGTNEQFF. CDR3 DNA sequence: TGTGCCAGCAGCTTCGCTAGCGGGACGAATGAGCAGTTCTTC.